The 27 T cell receptor beta chains given below trace back to one sample, sequenced in a study of T-cell reconstitution after alpha-beta-depleted transplantation in children (TCRdb year 2016). Receptors were amplified or captured by PCR. The data were produced on an Illumina HiSeq 2500. To normalize quantification of the TCRbeta repertoire, the TCR libraries were built with molecular barcoding that relied on unique molecular identifiers. The public reads were quality trimmed at Q25 with fastp and then assembled into clones with MiXCR by TCRdb, keeping productive beta chains. Rows matching on CDR3 protein sequence are summarized as one entry with the most common DNA and genes. This sample has around 200,000 distinct CDR3 sequences in its table, and roughly a tenth of those were observed once. The ten largest account for 25% to 30% of the sample. This sample's treatment or condition label indicates: allogeneic hematopoietic cell transplantation with graft depleted of TCRalphabeta T cells and CD19 B cells.

The sample consisted of PBMCs, taken before TCRalphabeta/CD19-depleted stem cell transplant. The receptors were sampled from a child less than two years old with acute myeloid leukemia, due to receive a stem cell transplant.

This clonotype was counted at least ten times. The chain recombines TRBV12-3 or TRBV12-4 with TRBJ2-7; 8 bases align to TRBD2. With V trimmed by 2 bases and J by 6 bases, 6 bases remained unmatched. The CDR3 spans 14 residues. The CDR3 region is CASSLRAGEGEQYF. The CDR3 DNA reads TGTGCCAGCAGTTTAAGAGCGGGAGAGGGCGAGCAGTACTTC.

The chain is built from TRBV11-2 and TRBJ2-5, with D perhaps TRBD1 (6 bases). Looked up from germline, CDR1 is SGHAT and CDR2 is FQNNGV. V shed 4 bases and J shed 2 bases, with 8 bases lying between them. CDR3 length: 13 amino acids. CDR3 sequence (DNA): TGTGCCAGCAGCTATGGACAGCAAGAGACCCAGTACTTC. It specifies CASSYGQQETQYF. The entire variable domain, with the rest obtained from reference TRBV11-2 and TRBJ2-5, is as follows: EAGVAQSPRYKIIEKRQSVAFWCNPISGHATLYWYQQILGQGPKLLIQFQNNGVVDDSQLPKDRFSAERLKGVDSTLKIQPAKLEDSAVYLCASSYGQQETQYFGPGTRLLVL.

For this clonotype: A junction end diverges from the germline sequence, so it may reflect a read error. The rearrangement joins TRBV5-1 to TRBJ2-1; TRBD2 aligns across 7 bases. From germline, CDR1 is SGHRS and CDR2 YFSETQ. The CDR3 runs 17 residues. The CDR3 loop is CGSSSSPSARGYNEQFF. The DNA of the CDR3 is TGCGGCAGCAGCTCATCTCCCTCTGCGCGGGGGTACAATGAGCAGTTCTTC.

This rearrangement joins TRBV6-1 to TRBJ1-2; the match to TRBD1 covers 7 bases. Per the germline V gene, CDR1 is MNHNS and CDR2 is SASEGT. Trimming took 6 bases from V and 4 from J; bases not matched to a gene: 5. The CDR3 spans 13 residues. The CDR3 coding sequence is TGTGCCAGCAGGAAACGACAGGGCTATGGCTACACCTTC. It yields the protein CASRKRQGYGYTF.

A note on this clonotype: This may come from a read error, since a much larger clone is one base off. This chain connects TRBV20-1 to TRBJ2-2; D is possibly TRBD1 (5 bases). Germline CDR1 is DFQATT and CDR2 is SNEGSKA (reference sequence). This CDR3 spans 11 amino acids. With 8 bases removed from V and 7 bases from J, the gap between germline ends came to 11 bases. CDR3 coding DNA: TGCAGTACTCAGGGATTCGGGGAGCTGTTTTTT. Translation: CSTQGFGELFF.

This clonotype was counted many times. The chain carries TRBV7-9 and TRBJ1-6, with TRBD1 as a possible D gene (6 bases). Germline lookup yields CDR1 SEHNR and CDR2 FQNEAQ (reference sequence). V dropped 1 base and J dropped 7 bases, with 8 bases sitting between them. This CDR3 comprises 14 residues. The CDR3 protein is CASSLGTENSPLHF. Here the CDR3 DNA reads TGTGCCAGCAGCTTAGGGACAGAGAATTCACCCCTCCACTTT.

Many counts were recorded for this clonotype. The CDR3 sequence is CSASDRGKTNEKLFF. The DNA of the CDR3 is TGCAGTGCGTCGGACAGGGGAAAAACTAATGAAAAACTGTTTTTT. This chain connects TRBV20-1 to TRBJ1-4; 9 nucleotides align to TRBD1. Germline V gene lookup returns CDR1 DFQATT and CDR2 SNEGSKA (reference sequence). Trimming removed 6 bases from V and 1 base from J; junction bases left unmatched: 6. The CDR3 is 15 amino acids.

There are many counts of this clonotype. The rearrangement uses TRBV5-1 and TRBJ2-7; 11 nucleotides align to TRBD1. This CDR3 is built from 16 residues. V lost 5 bases to trimming and J lost 2 bases; unmatched junction nucleotides: 9. CDR1 is SGHRS and CDR2 is YFSETQ in the germline V gene. The CDR3: CASRPIPGQGAYEQYF. The CDR3 nucleotides are TGCGCCAGCAGGCCCATCCCGGGACAGGGGGCCTACGAGCAGTACTTC.

With respect to this clonotype: A much larger clone lies one base from this, so it may be a read error. This chain links TRBV2 with TRBJ1-4, with TRBD1 identical over 7 bases. The CDR3 spans 15 residues. The germline gives CDR1 SNHLY, CDR2 FYNNEI. With V trimmed by 6 bases and J by 4 bases, 8 bases remained unmatched. In nucleotides, the CDR3 is TGTGCCAGCAGCCTACAGGGGATCATTAATGAAAAACTGTTTTTT. It encodes CASSLQGIINEKLFF.

In its sample, this clonotype was seen a few times. The chain recombines TRBV6-4 with TRBJ2-3; D not resolved. With 0 bases removed from V and 0 bases from J, the gap between germline ends came to 4 bases. Looked up from germline, CDR1 is MRHNA and CDR2 is SNTAGT. This CDR3 has 14 amino acids. The CDR3 loop reads CASSDSGSTDTQYF. The CDR3 bases are TGTGCCAGCAGTGACTCTGGCAGCACAGATACGCAGTATTTT.

This clonotype was picked up many times. V and J are TRBV21-1 and TRBJ1-3; TRBD1, as called in the table, went unchecked against the DNA. TRBV21-1 is annotated as a pseudogene. The CDR3 covers 16 residues. This chain's CDR3 is CASSMVSSDPGNTIYF. The DNA for the CDR3 is TGTGCCAGCAGCATGGTGTCCTCGGACCCTGGAAACACCATATATTTT.

This clonotype has ten or more counts. The rearrangement joins TRBV7-8 to TRBJ2-2; a possible D gene is TRBD2 (6 bases). Trimming left V 3 bases short and J 2 bases short, with 10 bases between. Looked up from germline, CDR1 is SGHVS and CDR2 is FQNEAQ. The CDR3 is 15 amino acids. In nucleotides, the CDR3 is TGTGCCAGCAGCTTGGGGCGGGGTAACACCGGGGAGCTGTTTTTT. Amino acids: CASSLGRGNTGELFF.

This clonotype was counted many times. The chain has TRBV28 and TRBJ1-2; no reliable D call. From germline, CDR1 is MDHEN and CDR2 SYDVKM. The V end was cut by 7 bases, the J end by 8 bases, with 17 bases between. The CDR3 has 13 residues. CDR3 nucleotides: TGTGCCAGCACCTCCCCCGGGCCGGACGGCTACACCTTC. It encodes CASTSPGPDGYTF.

This clonotype appeared many times. The chain combines TRBV9 with TRBJ1-2, with 8 positions matching TRBD1. The V and J ends lost 4 bases and 6 bases, in that order; junction bases with no gene match: 8. This CDR3 spans 14 amino acids. Looked up from germline, CDR1 is SGDLS and CDR2 is YYNGEE. CDR3 DNA: TGTGCCAGCAGCCTCGGACAGGGCCAGGATGGCTACACCTTC. This codes for CASSLGQGQDGYTF. The variable domain in full, completed from reference TRBV9 and TRBJ1-2, reads DSGVTQTPKHLITATGQRVTLRCSPRSGDLSVYWYQQSLDQGLQFLIQYYNGEERAKGNILERFSAQQFPDLHSELNLSSLELGDSALYFCASSLGQGQDGYTFGSGTRLTVV.

This clonotype was seen only a few times. CDR3 protein: CASSLARTGVNEQFF. CDR3 nucleotides: TGTGCCAGCAGCTTGGCCCGGACGGGAGTCAATGAGCAGTTCTTC. The V gene is TRBV5-4, the J gene TRBJ2-1; TRBD2 might be the D (6 bases). Germline CDR1 and CDR2: SGHNT and YYREEE (reference sequence). V lost 0 bases and J lost 6, with 13 bases in between. The CDR3 spans 15 residues.

This rearrangement joins TRBV18 to TRBJ1-4, with 9 bases identical to TRBD1. This CDR3 region has 15 residues. J was trimmed by 8 bases and V by 2 bases; bases with no gene match: 6. In germline, CDR1 is KGHSH, CDR2 LQKENI. The CDR3 DNA is TGTGCCAGCTCACCAAACAGGGGGCGAAACGAAAAACTGTTTTTT. Translation gives CASSPNRGRNEKLFF.

The sample holds many counts of this clonotype. The rearrangement joins TRBV10-3 to TRBJ2-7; perhaps D is TRBD1 or TRBD2 (6 bases each). The germline V gene has CDR1 ENHRY and CDR2 SYGVKD. The ends were cut back, 3 bases at V and 2 bases at J, with 11 bases in the middle. The CDR3 contains 14 residues. CDR3 in DNA: TGTGCCATCAGTGATATGGGGGGCACCTACGAGCAGTACTTC. As protein: CAISDMGGTYEQYF.

This clonotype was seen ten or more times. The chain is built from TRBV5-1 and TRBJ2-7; possibly TRBD1 or TRBD2 for D (6 bases each). CDR1 is SGHRS, CDR2 YFSETQ, per germline. Deletions cut 4 bases from V and 6 bases from J, with 11 bases between. The CDR3 has 12 residues. For the CDR3, the DNA is TGCGCCAGCAGCGGAGGGGGGCCCGAGCAGTACTTC. Translated: CASSGGGPEQYF. The complete variable domain, with remaining parts taken from reference TRBV5-1 and TRBJ2-7, reads KAGVTQTPRYLIKTRGQQVTLSCSPISGHRSVSWYQQTPGQGLQFLFEYFSETQRNKGNFPGRFSGRQFSNSRSEMNVSTLELGDSALYLCASSGGGPEQYFGPGTRLTVT.

Concerning this clonotype: One base away lies a much larger clone, so this may be a sequencing read error. The chain has TRBV11-2 and TRBJ2-5, with TRBD2 identical over 11 bases. Germline loops: CDR1 SGHAT, CDR2 FQNNGV. There are 18 residues in the CDR3. The trim removed 3 bases at V and 1 base at J, leaving 10 bases unmatched. CDR3 amino acids: CASSFRLAGPKLQETQYF. Written as DNA, the CDR3 is TGTGCCAGCAGCTTTAGACTAGCGGGACCTAAGCTCCAAGAGACCCAGTACTTC.

This clonotype appeared many times. DNA for the CDR3: TGTGCCAGCAGAGACAGCTACGAGCAGTACTTC. It is translated as CASRDSYEQYF. The V and J genes are TRBV28 and TRBJ2-7, with D possibly TRBD1 on 5 matching bases. CDR1 is MDHEN, CDR2 SYDVKM, per germline. The CDR3 runs to 11 residues. V was pared by 6 bases and J by 3 bases, with 6 bases between.

The chain carries TRBV20-1 and TRBJ1-3; 8 nucleotides line up with TRBD1. V gave up 1 base and J gave up 4 bases; unmatched junction bases: 3. The germline gives CDR1 DFQATT, CDR2 SNEGSKA (reference sequence). The CDR3 is 14 amino acids. The CDR3 region has the DNA TGCAGTGCTAGAGGGACAGGGTCAGGAAACACCATATATTTT. Translation gives CSARGTGSGNTIYF.

The rearrangement joins TRBV5-1 to TRBJ2-7; TRBD2 matches 9 bases. The CDR3 totals 15 residues. Germline V CDR1 and CDR2: SGHRS, YFSETQ. With V trimmed by 3 bases and J by 1 base, 5 bases remained unmatched. CDR3: CASSSRLADSYEQYF. CDR3 DNA: TGCGCCAGCAGCTCCCGACTAGCGGATTCCTACGAGCAGTACTTC.

This clonotype occurred many times. The gene calls are TRBV5-1 and TRBJ2-2; D may match TRBD1 or TRBD2 (5 bases each). The CDR3 contains 13 residues. The V end was cut by 4 bases, the J end by 7 bases, with 11 bases between. Germline-derived CDR1 and CDR2 are SGHRS and YFSETQ. The chain's CDR3 is CASSPEGNGELFF. The CDR3 coding sequence is TGCGCCAGCAGCCCTGAGGGGAACGGGGAGCTGTTTTTT.

This clonotype was observed at least ten times. The chain links TRBV19 to TRBJ2-2; D gene unclear. This CDR3 is 13 amino acids long. CDR1 and CDR2 from the germline V gene are LNHDA and SQIVND (reference sequence). The germline V and J ends were trimmed by 3 bases and 6 bases, with 8 bases remaining between them. The CDR3 DNA follows: TGTGCCAGTAGTATCCAAGGGTCCGGGGAGCTGTTTTTT. It translates to CASSIQGSGELFF.

This clonotype was observed at least ten times. The genes are TRBV5-6 and TRBJ1-2; 9 nucleotides match TRBD1. Trimming took 2 bases from V and 10 from J; bases not matched to a gene: 9. The germline CDR1 and CDR2 sequences are SGHDT and YYEEEE. There are 14 residues in the CDR3. The DNA for the CDR3 is TGTGCCAGCAGCTTACAGGGGGCGGAATTCTCCTACACCTTC. Amino acid sequence: CASSLQGAEFSYTF. The full variable domain, with the rest looked up from reference TRBV5-6 and TRBJ1-2, is DAGVTQSPTHLIKTRGQQVTLRCSPKSGHDTVSWYQQALGQGPQFIFQYYEEEERQRGNFPDRFSGHQFPNYSSELNVNALLLGDSALYLCASSLQGAEFSYTFGSGTRLTVV.

Notes on this clonotype: This may be a read error, as it is one base from a much larger clone. The CDR3 sequence is CASGLGSGAFSPEQYF. Written as DNA, the CDR3 is TGTGCCAGCGGCTTAGGCAGTGGAGCCTTTTCTCCCGAGCAGTACTTC. This chain links TRBV11-3 with TRBJ2-7, with D unclear. This CDR3 is 16 amino acids long. Germline CDR1 SGHNT, CDR2 YENEEA.

This clonotype was counted at least ten times. The rearrangement joins TRBV12-3 or TRBV12-4 to TRBJ1-5; no reliable D call. This CDR3 region has 16 residues. V was pared by 3 bases and J by 0 bases, with 12 bases between. The CDR3 sequence: CASSFGLRDSNQPQHF. The CDR3 coding sequence is TGTGCCAGCAGTTTTGGGCTACGGGATAGCAATCAGCCCCAGCATTTT.